The 23 T cell receptor beta chains given below trace back to one sample, sequenced in a study of PD-L1 blockade in urothelial cancer (dated by TCRdb to about 2017). Receptors were amplified or captured by the immunoSEQ multiplex PCR assay. What TCRdb holds here is the immuneACCESS table cut down to in-frame rearrangements. Part of the clones is not present; checked against another copy, under half of the missing clones reflect an unresolved V gene, and the others are unexplained. The sample table records approximately 110,000 clones; approximately 89% of these occur just once. 3% to 4.5% of the sample lies in the top ten. Reading the label with the study, this specimen's time point is: peripheral blood 6 weeks after treatment start. Sample: PBMCs, taken around atezolizumab (anti-PD-L1) treatment. The source is a man aged 55 to 70 with urothelial cancer.

The rearrangement uses TRBV19 and TRBJ1-1; TRBD1 might be the D (6 bases). The CDR3 totals 13 residues. The germline V and J ends were trimmed by 7 bases and 7 bases, with 16 bases remaining between them. Germline V gene data show CDR1 as LNHDA and CDR2 as SQIVND (reference sequence). The CDR3 region is CASTTRGFGEAFF. CDR3 DNA: TGTGCCAGTACCACCAGGGGTTTTGGTGAAGCTTTCTTT.

The chain is built from TRBV10-3 and TRBJ2-7; 9 bases map to TRBD1. Germline V gives CDR1 ENHRY, CDR2 SYGVKD. V was pared by 7 bases and J by 1 base, with 8 bases of the junction left unmatched. CDR3 length: 15 amino acids. The CDR3 reads CAINTPGQGSYEQYF. For the CDR3, the DNA is TGTGCCATCAATACGCCGGGACAGGGTTCCTACGAGCAGTACTTC.

The rearrangement joins TRBV19 to TRBJ1-6, with D uncertain. The V end was cut by 3 bases, the J end by 4 bases, with 10 bases between. Germline-derived CDR1 and CDR2 are LNHDA and SQIVND (reference sequence). This CDR3 spans 15 amino acids. The CDR3 region is CASSIAGGYNSPLHF. The DNA of the CDR3 is TGTGCCAGTAGTATCGCGGGAGGTTATAATTCACCCCTCCACTTT.

The chain has TRBV4-2 and TRBJ2-7; TRBD2 aligns across 9 bases. Germline CDR1 is LGHNA and CDR2 is YNFKEQ. The length of the CDR3 is 15 residues. Trimming took 6 bases from V and 1 from J; bases not matched to a gene: 7. The CDR3 region is CASSPNSGGSYEQYF. CDR3 DNA: TGTGCCAGCAGTCCAAATAGCGGGGGTTCCTACGAGCAGTACTTC.

With respect to this clone: In the same sample, other DNA sequences code for this CDR3. This rearrangement joins TRBV7-2 to TRBJ1-1; perhaps TRBD1 as D (5 bases). Germline-derived CDR1 and CDR2 are SGHTA and FQGNSA. This CDR3 is built from 15 residues. Trimming stripped 1 base from V and 0 bases from J, with 9 bases between. The CDR3: CASSLGGTLNTEAFF. CDR3 sequence (DNA): TGTGCCAGCAGCTTAGGAGGGACTTTGAACACTGAAGCTTTCTTT.

The chain recombines TRBV4-2 with TRBJ2-1; a possible D gene is TRBD2 (6 bases). CDR1 is LGHNA, CDR2 YNFKEQ, per germline. CDR3 length: 15 amino acids. V was pared by 4 bases and J by 5 bases, with 15 bases between. The CDR3 loop reads CASSPSDRDDNEQFF. CDR3 coding DNA: TGTGCCAGCAGCCCTAGCGATCGGGATGACAATGAGCAGTTCTTC.

The chain carries TRBV4-1 and TRBJ2-1; a possible D gene is TRBD2 (6 bases). Per germline, CDR1 MGHRA and CDR2 YSYEKL. The CDR3 runs to 16 residues. V lost 3 bases to trimming and J lost 6 bases, with 18 bases between them. CDR3 nucleotides: TGCGCCAGCAGCCATACCCGCGGAAGAGCGGGCAATGAGCAGTTCTTC. As protein: CASSHTRGRAGNEQFF.

The chain combines TRBV2 with TRBJ2-3, with a weak D call TRBD1 (5 bases). CDR1 SNHLY and CDR2 FYNNEI come from the germline V gene. The CDR3 loop spans 13 amino acids. Trimming left V 4 bases short and J 3 bases short, with 8 bases between. CDR3 coding DNA: TGTGCCAGCAGTGTTCAGGGTACAGATACGCAGTATTTT. This codes for CASSVQGTDTQYF. The whole variable domain, filled in from reference TRBV2 and TRBJ2-3, reads EPEVTQTPSHQVTQMGQEVILRCVPISNHLYFYWYRQILGQKVEFLVSFYNNEISEKSEIFDDQFSVERPDGSNFTLKIRSTKLEDSAMYFCASSVQGTDTQYFGPGTRLTVL.

Notes on this clone: Relative to the germline gene, one junction end is altered; a read error may explain this. The V and J genes are TRBV4-2 and TRBJ2-5, with 8 bases lining up with TRBD2. Germline-derived CDR1 and CDR2 are LGHNA and YNFKEQ. This CDR3 is built from 19 residues. The CDR3 is CASSQDRPGVEASGYPVHF. CDR3 DNA sequence: TGTGCCAGCAGCCAAGATCGGCCAGGAGTTGAGGCTAGCGGGTACCCTGTGCACTTC.

Notes on this clone: The same CDR3 is also encoded by other DNA sequences in this sample. The chain employs TRBV7-3 and TRBJ2-1, with 10 positions matching TRBD2. Looked up from germline, CDR1 is SGHTA and CDR2 is FQGTGA. The CDR3 has 14 residues. J gave up 9 bases and V 1 base, and 3 bases lay outside the gene matches. The CDR3 protein is CASSLRGLASEQFF. DNA for the CDR3: TGTGCCAGCAGCTTAAGGGGACTAGCGAGTGAGCAGTTCTTC.

V is TRBV28 and J is TRBJ2-3; 8 nucleotides match TRBD2. CDR1 MDHEN and CDR2 SYDVKM come from the germline V gene. The CDR3 is made up of 17 amino acids. Trimming cost V 1 base and J 0 bases; bases outside gene matches: 6. The CDR3 DNA sequence: TGTGCCAGCAGTTTATCACAGACTAGCGCCAGCACAGATACGCAGTATTTT. Its translation: CASSLSQTSASTDTQYF.

The chain is built from TRBV18 and TRBJ1-2, with D hard to call. V was pared by 5 bases and J by 0 bases, with 7 bases between. Germline V gives CDR1 KGHSH, CDR2 LQKENI. CDR3 length equals 13 residues. CDR3 DNA: TGTGCCAGCTCAGACGGGGCTAACTATGGCTACACCTTC. It translates to CASSDGANYGYTF.

The chain links TRBV30 to TRBJ2-5, with a possible D match to TRBD1 (6 bases). V was cut by 3 bases and J by 2 bases, with 10 bases left in between. The CDR3 extends over 13 amino acids. Per the germline V gene, CDR1 is GTSNPN and CDR2 is SVGIG (reference sequence). The CDR3 protein is CAWRAQGQETQYF. The CDR3 DNA reads TGTGCCTGGAGAGCACAGGGACAAGAGACCCAGTACTTC. Together with reference TRBV30 and TRBJ2-5, the CDR3 gives the full variable domain: SQTIHQWPATLVQPVGSPLSLECTVEGTSNPNLYWYRQAAGRGLQLLFYSVGIGQISSEVPQNLSASRPQDRQFILSSKKLLLSDSGFYLCAWRAQGQETQYFGPGTRLLVL.

V is TRBV6-4 and J is TRBJ1-5; 7 bases are shared with TRBD1. The CDR3 has 16 residues. Germline CDR1 is MRHNA and CDR2 is SNTAGT. Unmatched junction bases numbered 9, after V lost 3 bases and J lost 4 bases. CDR3 amino acids: CASSELDREGNQPQHF. The CDR3 nucleotides are TGTGCCAGCAGTGAACTCGACAGGGAAGGTAATCAGCCCCAGCATTTT.

The chain joins TRBV5-1 to TRBJ2-5; TRBD1 matches at 7 bases. Germline loops: CDR1 SGHRS, CDR2 YFSETQ. This CDR3 contains 15 residues. J lost 2 bases, V lost 2 bases, and 6 bases had no gene match. CDR3 in DNA: TGCGCCAGCAGCTTTGGGACCAGGGGGCAAGAGACCCAGTACTTC. Residues: CASSFGTRGQETQYF.

This clone was found once. V gene TRBV7-2 combines with J gene TRBJ2-1; D is perhaps TRBD1 (5 bases). Trimming shortened V by 4 bases and J by 0 bases, and 13 bases separated the two germline ends. CDR3 length: 16 residues. Per the germline V gene, CDR1 is SGHTA and CDR2 is FQGNSA. This chain's CDR3 is CASSSNDRGSYNEQFF. As DNA, the CDR3 is TGTGCCAGCAGCTCCAACGATAGGGGCTCCTACAATGAGCAGTTCTTC.

The chain combines TRBV7-8 with TRBJ2-7; D remains ambiguous. CDR3 size: 14 residues. Germline-derived CDR1 and CDR2 are SGHVS and FQNEAQ. Between the trimmed V and J ends, which lost 1 base and 6 bases, there was a span of 13 bases. CDR3 amino acids: CASSLVASSSEQYF. In nucleotides, the CDR3 is TGTGCCAGCAGCTTAGTGGCTAGTTCCAGCGAGCAGTACTTC.

V is TRBV12-5 and J is TRBJ2-1; 7 bases agree with TRBD1. Germline CDR1 reads LGHNT; CDR2 reads FRNRAP. J gave up 9 bases and V 0 bases, and 2 bases lay outside the gene matches. The CDR3 contains 13 residues. CDR3 nucleotide sequence: TGTGCTAGTGGTTTGGTACAGGGGCCTGAGCAGTTCTTC. Translated, it gives CASGLVQGPEQFF.

This sequence joins TRBV5-6 and TRBJ2-2; tentatively, D is TRBD1 (6 bases). The CDR3 covers 16 residues. Germline lookup yields CDR1 SGHDT and CDR2 YYEEEE. Trimming removed 1 base at V and 1 base at J, with 11 bases between. The CDR3 DNA is TGTGCCAGCAGCTTGAGCAGGGGTGTGAACACCGGGGAGCTGTTTTTT. It encodes CASSLSRGVNTGELFF.

This rearrangement joins TRBV5-8 to TRBJ1-2; a weak D match, TRBD1 (6 bases). Germline CDR1 and CDR2: SGHTS and YDEGEE. V was shortened by 5 bases and J by 3 bases, with 17 bases between the two germline ends. This CDR3 has 15 residues. The CDR3 bases are TGTGCCAGCAGTATCTTTGGGGGGGCTGACTATGGCTACACCTTC. Its translation is CASSIFGGADYGYTF.

J is TRBJ1-5 and V is TRBV29-1, with D possibly being TRBD1 (6 bases). The V end was cut by 4 bases, the J end by 4 bases, with 11 bases between. CDR1 and CDR2 (germline): SQVTM, ANQGSEA. The CDR3 is 13 residues long. Here the CDR3 reads CSVAQGRNQPQHF. The CDR3 DNA is TGCAGCGTTGCTCAGGGGCGGAATCAGCCCCAGCATTTT.

The V gene is TRBV7-2, the J gene TRBJ1-2, with 10 bases matching TRBD1. The junction had 5 bases not matched to a gene; V was cut back by 5 bases and J by 8 bases. Germline V gene sequence: CDR1 SGHTA, CDR2 FQGNSA. The CDR3 is 13 residues long. As DNA, the CDR3 is TGTGCCAGCAGCCGACAGGGGGCGTCGGGCTACACCTTC. Translating it yields CASSRQGASGYTF.

CDR3 DNA sequence: TGTGCCAGCAGCTTGGGGATATTGGGACTAGCGGAGCCCTACGAGCAGTACTTC. This translates into CASSLGILGLAEPYEQYF. The genes are TRBV11-2 and TRBJ2-7; TRBD2 matches at 11 bases. Per germline, CDR1 SGHAT and CDR2 FQNNGV. The CDR3 spans 18 residues. Trimming at V came to 3 bases and at J to 2 bases, leaving 12 bases not matched to a gene.